Reported below is one T cell receptor beta chain. This clonotype was seen ten or more times. No cognate antigen has been identified for it. No much larger clone exists at a distance of one base, and base qualities are not known. Graves' hyperthyroidism was defined as stable when no progression to ophthalmopathy occurred over 18 months of follow-up. Hyperthyroidism patients were aged 18 to 65 years and newly diagnosed, with disease duration of less than 2 months. Exclusion was applied to patients with uncontrolled infections, other autoimmune diseases, pregnancy or lactation. Clinical symptoms, serum thyroxine and TRAb, thyroid ultrasound, and orbital computed tomography formed the basis for the diagnoses. PBMCs were separated from roughly 10 ml of fresh peripheral blood using Ficoll-Paque density gradient centrifugation. Trizol reagent was used to extract total RNA, and RNA quality was then checked on an Agilent 2100 Bioanalyzer.

TCR beta CDR3 regions were amplified from RNA transcripts. For the first round of RT-PCR on the TCR CDR3, the HTBI primer set was used together with the Qiagen OneStep RT-PCR kit. Libraries were constructed in a second round of multiplex PCR, after which size selection and purification were performed. Libraries were sequenced paired-end with 100 bp reads on an Illumina HiSeq2000. The original methods were these. SOAPnuke was used to process the raw data, removing reads that contained adapters or uncalled bases, had a mean Phred below 15, or lacked an exact match to the constant primer or identifier. COPE v1.2.5 was used to merge the high-quality paired reads, and each unique nucleotide sequence was defined as a clonotype. Clonotypes were aligned to IMGT TRBV, TRBD and TRBJ reference segments using MiTCR v1.1. Only V-J combinations with frequency above 0.0001, covering approximately 99% of repertoires, were analysed. A TCS score was defined as the ratio of F50 (clonal expansion) to E x V (chaos), with BLOSUM62-based TCRdist applied between CDR3 peptides within each V-J. Welch's t-statistics and random forest reduced 500 to 650 V-J features to 10 to 15, which were used in a naive Bayes classifier (R e1071). Clones were called with MiXCR by TCRdb after fastp trimmed the public reads at Q25, and only in-frame beta chains were retained. Each entry is one CDR3 protein sequence, shown with its most common DNA and genes. The V and J calls reflect TCRdb's pipeline rather than the authors' work. This sample is represented by 500,000 to 750,000 distinct CDR3 sequences; roughly 14% of them were singletons. Approximately 7.4% of the sample is taken by the ten largest.

The data belong to a study of T cells in Graves' hyperthyroidism and ophthalmopathy (dated by TCRdb to about 2019). For context, the study as a whole: Peripheral blood samples were taken at initial diagnosis, before any treatment was given. After sampling, hyperthyroidism patients received methimazole starting at 30 mg daily, and ophthalmopathy patients received high-dose intravenous methylprednisolone. The paper reports TCR Vbeta CDR3 sequencing of some 140 peripheral blood samples: some 44 ophthalmopathy, about 75 hyperthyroidism and approximately 17 progressor patients. For training and testing, the 80 to 100 patients in the discovery cohort were randomly divided in a 7:3 ratio. Prospective prediction of ophthalmopathy was tested in an independent validation cohort of 18 to 20 hyperthyroidism patients and some 17 patients who later progressed to ophthalmopathy. A discovery cohort of roughly 100 patients, fewer than 50 with Graves' ophthalmopathy and more than 55 with stable Graves' hyperthyroidism, was used to find distinguishing TCR V-J signatures. In addition, the study compared T-cell repertoires in thyroid tissue and in blood from over 5 Graves' hyperthyroidism patients. What the research found in general, with its limitations: In cross-validation, a model built on a 13 V-J signature told ophthalmopathy apart from stable hyperthyroidism with less than 90% sensitivity and 81% to 82% specificity, and in testing the same model reached 80%/75%. In validation, the model predicted progression to ophthalmopathy with just under 71% sensitivity and around 72% specificity, a median of about six months before onset. No statistical method was used to fix the sample size in advance, and group allocation was not hidden from the investigators. Most expanded thyroid clonotypes (frequency above 0.001) were also found in blood, which suggests that blood repertoires may mirror thyroid immune responses.

Including cysteine and phenylalanine, the CDR3 has 13 amino acids. Only the CDR3 DNA is retained, 39 bases long and in frame from the first base. V was cut back by 5 bases and J by 3 bases, leaving a gap of 11 bases between them. CDR1 and CDR2, per the germline V gene, are SGHVS and FQNEAQ. In this chain, TRBV7-8 is recombined with TRBJ2-7, with the identity of the D gene unclear. The source is a woman in her 30s with Graves' hyperthyroidism. Sequenced input: blood. The DNA reads TGTGCCAGCAGCGGTCCGAACTTCTACGAGCAGTACTTC. It translates to CASSGPNFYEQYF.